This T cell receptor beta chain was sequenced during a study of T cells of healthy individuals (dated by TCRdb to the late 2010s). Library prep was done by 5' RACE. The instrument was an Illumina MiSeq. The raw public data were reprocessed by TCRdb itself: fastp quality trimming at Q25, MiXCR clonotype calling, in-frame beta chains only. CDR3 protein duplicates are merged, each entry listing the most common genes and DNA. The sample contains tens of thousands of distinct CDR3 sequences, more than 4.5% of them found a single time. The ten top clones hold roughly 7.1% of the sample. V is shortened by 5 bases, J by 0 bases, and the region joining them spans 10 bases. The CDR3 covers 14 residues, taking in both the cysteine and the phenylalanine. The retained sequence is limited to the CDR3, 42 bases, with the frame set at the first base. The CDR1 and CDR2 encoded by the germline V gene are ENHRY and SYGVKD.

This clonotype was seen repeatedly, ten times or more. No cognate antigen has been identified for it. Base qualities are not recorded, but no much larger clone differs from it by a single base. The chain is made from TRBV10-3 and TRBJ1-1; perhaps TRBD1 is the D gene, with 6 bases matching. The receptor was isolated from a female donor in good health. This receptor carries the CDR3 CAISPDRLNTEAFF. The sequenced DNA: TGTGCCATCAGTCCGGACAGACTGAACACTGAAGCTTTCTTT.